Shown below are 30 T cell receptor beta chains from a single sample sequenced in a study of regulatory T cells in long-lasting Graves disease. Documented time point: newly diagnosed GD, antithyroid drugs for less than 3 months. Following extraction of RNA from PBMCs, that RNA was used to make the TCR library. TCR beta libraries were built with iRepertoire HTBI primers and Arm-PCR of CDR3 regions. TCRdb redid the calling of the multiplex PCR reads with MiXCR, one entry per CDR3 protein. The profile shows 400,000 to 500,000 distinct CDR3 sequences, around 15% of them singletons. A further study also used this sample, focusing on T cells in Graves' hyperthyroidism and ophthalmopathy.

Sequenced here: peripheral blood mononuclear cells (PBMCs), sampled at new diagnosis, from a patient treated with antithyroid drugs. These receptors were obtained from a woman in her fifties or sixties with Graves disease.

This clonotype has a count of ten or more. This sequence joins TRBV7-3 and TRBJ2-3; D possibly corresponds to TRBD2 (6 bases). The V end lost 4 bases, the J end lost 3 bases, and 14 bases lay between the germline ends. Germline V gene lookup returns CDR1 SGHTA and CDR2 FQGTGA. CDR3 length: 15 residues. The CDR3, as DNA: TGTGCCAGCAGCTCATCTAGTGGGAGGACAGATACGCAGTATTTT. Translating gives CASSSSSGRTDTQYF. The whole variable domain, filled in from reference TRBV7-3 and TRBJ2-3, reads GAGVSQTPSNKVTEKGKYVELRCDPISGHTALYWYRQSLGQGPEFLIYFQGTGAADDSGLPNDRFFAVRPEGSVSTLKIQRTERGDSAVYLCASSSSSGRTDTQYFGPGTRLTVL.

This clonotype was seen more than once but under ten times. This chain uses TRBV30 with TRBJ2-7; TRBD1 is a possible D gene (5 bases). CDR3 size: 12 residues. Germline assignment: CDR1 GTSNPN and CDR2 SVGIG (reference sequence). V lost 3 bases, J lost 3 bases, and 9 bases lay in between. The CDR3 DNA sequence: TGTGCCTGGAGCCGACAGATCTACGAGCAGTACTTC. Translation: CAWSRQIYEQYF.

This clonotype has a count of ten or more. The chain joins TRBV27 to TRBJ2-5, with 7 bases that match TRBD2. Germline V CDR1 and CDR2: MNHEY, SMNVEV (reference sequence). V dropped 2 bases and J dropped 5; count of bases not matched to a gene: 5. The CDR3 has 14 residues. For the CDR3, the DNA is TGTGCCAGCAGTTTACGCGGGGGTGGGGAGACCCAGTACTTC. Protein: CASSLRGGGETQYF.

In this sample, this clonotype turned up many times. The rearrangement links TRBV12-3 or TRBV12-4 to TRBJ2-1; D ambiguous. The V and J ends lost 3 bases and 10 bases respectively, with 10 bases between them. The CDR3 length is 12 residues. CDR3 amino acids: CASSLGVLEQFF. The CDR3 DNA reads TGTGCCAGCAGTTTGGGTGTTTTGGAGCAGTTCTTC.

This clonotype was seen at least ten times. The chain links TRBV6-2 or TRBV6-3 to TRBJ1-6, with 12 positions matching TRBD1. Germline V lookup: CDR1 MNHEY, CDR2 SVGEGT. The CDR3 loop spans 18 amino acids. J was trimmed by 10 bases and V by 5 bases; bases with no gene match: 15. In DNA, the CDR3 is TGTGCCAGCAGTGAATTAGGGACAGGGGGCTTTCGGAAATCACCCCTCCACTTT. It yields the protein CASSELGTGGFRKSPLHF.

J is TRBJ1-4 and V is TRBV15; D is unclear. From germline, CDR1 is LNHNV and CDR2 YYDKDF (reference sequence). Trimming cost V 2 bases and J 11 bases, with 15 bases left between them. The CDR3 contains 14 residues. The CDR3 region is CATSRKEGLGKLFF. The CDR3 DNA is TGTGCCACCAGCAGAAAGGAGGGTCTTGGCAAACTGTTTTTT. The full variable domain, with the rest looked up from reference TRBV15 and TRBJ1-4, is DAMVIQNPRYQVTQFGKPVTLSCSQTLNHNVMYWYQQKSSQAPKLLFHYYDKDFNNEADTPDNFQSRRPNTSFCFLDIRSPGLGDTAMYLCATSRKEGLGKLFFGSGTQLSVL.

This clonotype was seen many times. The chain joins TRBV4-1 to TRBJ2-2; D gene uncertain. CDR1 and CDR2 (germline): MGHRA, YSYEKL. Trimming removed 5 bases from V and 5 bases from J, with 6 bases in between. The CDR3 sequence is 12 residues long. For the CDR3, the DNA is TGCGCCAGCAGCAGTCCGACCGGGGAGCTGTTTTTT. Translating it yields CASSSPTGELFF.

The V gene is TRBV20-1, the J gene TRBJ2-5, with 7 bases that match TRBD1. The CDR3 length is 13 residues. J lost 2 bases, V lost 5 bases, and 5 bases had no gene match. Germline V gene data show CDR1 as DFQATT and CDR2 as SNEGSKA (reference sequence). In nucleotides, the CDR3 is TGCAGTGCTGTTACAGGGGTTCAAGAGACCCAGTACTTC. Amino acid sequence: CSAVTGVQETQYF.

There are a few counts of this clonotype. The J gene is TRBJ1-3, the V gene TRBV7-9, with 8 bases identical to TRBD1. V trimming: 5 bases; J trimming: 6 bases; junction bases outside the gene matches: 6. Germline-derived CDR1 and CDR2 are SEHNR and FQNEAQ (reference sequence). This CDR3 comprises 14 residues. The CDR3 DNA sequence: TGTGCCAGCAGCCGGGGACAGGCGGAAAACACCATATATTTT. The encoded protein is CASSRGQAENTIYF.

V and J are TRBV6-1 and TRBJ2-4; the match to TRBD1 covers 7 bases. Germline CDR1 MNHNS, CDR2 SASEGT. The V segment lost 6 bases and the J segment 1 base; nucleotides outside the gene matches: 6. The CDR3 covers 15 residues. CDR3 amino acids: CASRPYRGAKNIQYF. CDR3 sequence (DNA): TGTGCCAGCAGACCGTACAGGGGTGCCAAAAACATTCAGTACTTC.

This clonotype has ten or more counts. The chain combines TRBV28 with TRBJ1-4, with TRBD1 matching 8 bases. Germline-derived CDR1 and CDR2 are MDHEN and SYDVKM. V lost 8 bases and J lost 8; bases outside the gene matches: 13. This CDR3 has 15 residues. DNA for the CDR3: TGTGCCAGCGGGCTCCCGGGACAGGCGGGGGAAAAACTGTTTTTT. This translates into CASGLPGQAGEKLFF.

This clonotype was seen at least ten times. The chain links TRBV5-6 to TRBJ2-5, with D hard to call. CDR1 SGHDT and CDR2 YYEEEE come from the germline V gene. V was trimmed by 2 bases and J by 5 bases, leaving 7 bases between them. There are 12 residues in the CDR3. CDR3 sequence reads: CASSFGSETQYF. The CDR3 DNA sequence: TGTGCCAGCAGCTTTGGGTCCGAGACCCAGTACTTC.

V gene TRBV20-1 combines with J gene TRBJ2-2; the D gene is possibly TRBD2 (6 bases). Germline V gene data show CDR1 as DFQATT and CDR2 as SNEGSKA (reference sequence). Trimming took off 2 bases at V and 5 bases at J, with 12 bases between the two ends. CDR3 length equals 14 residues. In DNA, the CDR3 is TGCAGTGCTAGACCGGGAGATGGTACCGGGGAGCTGTTTTTT. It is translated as CSARPGDGTGELFF.

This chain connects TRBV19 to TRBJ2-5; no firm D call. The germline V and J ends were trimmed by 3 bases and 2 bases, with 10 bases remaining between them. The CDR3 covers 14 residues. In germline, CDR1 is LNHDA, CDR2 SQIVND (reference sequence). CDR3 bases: TGTGCCAGTAGTATTTCCCCTCAACAAGAGACCCAGTACTTC. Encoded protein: CASSISPQQETQYF.

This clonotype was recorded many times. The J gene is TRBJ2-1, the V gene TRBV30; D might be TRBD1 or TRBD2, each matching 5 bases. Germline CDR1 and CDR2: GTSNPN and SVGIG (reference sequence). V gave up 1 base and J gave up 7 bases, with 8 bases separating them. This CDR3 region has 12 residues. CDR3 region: CAWSDGANEQFF. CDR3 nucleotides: TGTGCCTGGAGTGACGGGGCGAATGAGCAGTTCTTC.

Here the CDR3 reads CASSPRQVNSNQPQHF. The CDR3, as DNA: TGTGCCAGCTCACCACGTCAGGTTAACAGCAATCAGCCCCAGCATTTT. The chain combines TRBV18 with TRBJ1-5, with unresolved D. V lost 1 base and J lost 1, with 11 bases in between. There are 16 residues in the CDR3. CDR1 is KGHSH, CDR2 LQKENI, per germline.

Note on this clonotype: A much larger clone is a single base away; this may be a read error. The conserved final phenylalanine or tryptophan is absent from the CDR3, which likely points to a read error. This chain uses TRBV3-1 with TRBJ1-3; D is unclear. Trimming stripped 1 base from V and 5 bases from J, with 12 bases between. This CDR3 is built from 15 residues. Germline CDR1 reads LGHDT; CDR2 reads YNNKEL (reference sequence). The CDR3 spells CASSQATTNRNTIYS. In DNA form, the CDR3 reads TGTGCCAGCAGCCAAGCAACGACTAACCGAAACACCATATATTCT.

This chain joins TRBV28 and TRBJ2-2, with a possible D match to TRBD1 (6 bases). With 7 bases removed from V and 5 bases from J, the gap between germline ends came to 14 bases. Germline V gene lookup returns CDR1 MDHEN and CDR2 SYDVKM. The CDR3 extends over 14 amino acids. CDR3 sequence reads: CASTVDSLTGELFF. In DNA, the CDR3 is TGTGCCAGCACTGTGGACAGCTTGACCGGGGAGCTGTTTTTT.

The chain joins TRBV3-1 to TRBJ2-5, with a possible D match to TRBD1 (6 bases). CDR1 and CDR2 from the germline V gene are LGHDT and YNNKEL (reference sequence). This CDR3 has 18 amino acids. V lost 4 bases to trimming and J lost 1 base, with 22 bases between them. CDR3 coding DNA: TGTGCCAGCAGCCCTCGAAACCAAAGGACAGTATCCCAAGAGACCCAGTACTTC. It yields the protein CASSPRNQRTVSQETQYF.

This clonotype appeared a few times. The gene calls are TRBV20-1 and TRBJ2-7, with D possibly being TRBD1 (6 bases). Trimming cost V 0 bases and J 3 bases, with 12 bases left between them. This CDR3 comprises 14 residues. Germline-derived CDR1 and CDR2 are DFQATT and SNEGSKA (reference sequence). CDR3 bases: TGCAGTGCTAGAGATACCACAGGGTTCTACGAGCAGTACTTC. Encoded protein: CSARDTTGFYEQYF.

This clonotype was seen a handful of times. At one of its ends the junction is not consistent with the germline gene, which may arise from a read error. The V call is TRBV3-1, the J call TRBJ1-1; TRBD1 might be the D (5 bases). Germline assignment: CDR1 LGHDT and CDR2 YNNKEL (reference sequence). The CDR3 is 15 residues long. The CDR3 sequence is CASGQAWGVGTEAFF. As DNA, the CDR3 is TGTGCCAGCGGCCAAGCTTGGGGGGTAGGGACTGAAGCTTTCTTT.

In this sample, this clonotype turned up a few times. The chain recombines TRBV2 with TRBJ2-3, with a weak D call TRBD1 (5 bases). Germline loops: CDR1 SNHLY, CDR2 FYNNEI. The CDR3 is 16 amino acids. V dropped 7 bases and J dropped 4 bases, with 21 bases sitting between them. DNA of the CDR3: TGTGCCAGCAAGGTGGAAAAGGGGCTTCCCCCAGATACGCAGTATTTT. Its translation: CASKVEKGLPPDTQYF.

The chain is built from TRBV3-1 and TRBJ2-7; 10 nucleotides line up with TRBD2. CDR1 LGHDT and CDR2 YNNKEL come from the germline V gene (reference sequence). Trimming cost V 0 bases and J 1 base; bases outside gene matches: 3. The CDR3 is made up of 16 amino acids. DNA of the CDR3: TGTGCCAGCAGCCAAGATGCTAGCGGGAGTTCCTACGAGCAGTACTTC. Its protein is CASSQDASGSSYEQYF.

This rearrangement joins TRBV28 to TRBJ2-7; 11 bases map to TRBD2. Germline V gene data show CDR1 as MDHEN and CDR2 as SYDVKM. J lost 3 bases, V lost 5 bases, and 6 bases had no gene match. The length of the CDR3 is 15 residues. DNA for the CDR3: TGTGCCAGCAGTACGACTAGCGGGGTGTACTACGAGCAGTACTTC. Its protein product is CASSTTSGVYYEQYF.

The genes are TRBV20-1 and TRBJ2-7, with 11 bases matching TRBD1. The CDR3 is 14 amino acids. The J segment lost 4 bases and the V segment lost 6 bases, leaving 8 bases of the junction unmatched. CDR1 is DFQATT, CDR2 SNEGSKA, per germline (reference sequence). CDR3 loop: CSARTGDRGYEQYF. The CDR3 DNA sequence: TGCAGTGCCCGTACTGGGGACAGGGGGTACGAGCAGTACTTC.

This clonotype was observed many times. The CDR3 loop is CASSQENYGYTF. CDR3 nucleotide sequence: TGTGCCAGCAGCCAGGAGAACTATGGCTACACCTTC. The V gene is TRBV14, the J gene TRBJ1-2; D uncertain. Germline assignment: CDR1 SGHDN and CDR2 FVKESK. The V end lost 3 bases, the J end lost 2 bases, and 4 bases lay between the germline ends. The CDR3 loop spans 12 amino acids.

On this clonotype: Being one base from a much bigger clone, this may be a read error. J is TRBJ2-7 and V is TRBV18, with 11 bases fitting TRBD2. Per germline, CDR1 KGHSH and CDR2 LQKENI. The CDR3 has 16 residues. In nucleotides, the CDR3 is TGTGTCAGCTCACCAGGCACTAGCGGGAGCGGGGTTGAGCAGTACTTC. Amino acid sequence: CVSSPGTSGSGVEQYF.

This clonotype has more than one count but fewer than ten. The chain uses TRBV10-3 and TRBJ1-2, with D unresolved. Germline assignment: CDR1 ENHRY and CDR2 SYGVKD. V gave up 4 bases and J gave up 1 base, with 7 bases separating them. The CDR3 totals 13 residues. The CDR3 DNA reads TGTGCCATCAGTGTAGAACTTAACTATGGCTACACCTTC. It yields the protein CAISVELNYGYTF.

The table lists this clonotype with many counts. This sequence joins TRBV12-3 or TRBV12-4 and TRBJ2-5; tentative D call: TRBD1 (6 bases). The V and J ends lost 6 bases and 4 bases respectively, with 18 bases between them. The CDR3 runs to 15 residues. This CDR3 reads CASRRVLGAGETQYF. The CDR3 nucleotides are TGTGCCAGCAGGCGCGTGTTGGGGGCCGGAGAGACCCAGTACTTC.

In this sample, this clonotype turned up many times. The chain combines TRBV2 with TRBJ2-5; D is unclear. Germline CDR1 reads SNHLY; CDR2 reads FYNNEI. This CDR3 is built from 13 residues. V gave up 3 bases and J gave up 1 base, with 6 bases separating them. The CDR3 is CASSDTGQETQYF. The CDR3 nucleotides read TGTGCCAGCAGTGATACGGGCCAAGAGACCCAGTACTTC.